This T cell receptor beta chain came from a study of cytomegalovirus exposure and HLA in healthy donors. The primer mix had 60 Vbeta and 13 Jbeta primers. Using immunoSEQ multiplex PCR, the repertoire was profiled, and TCRdb retains in-frame clones only, with some absent. Seen here are 150,000 to 200,000 clones, more than 65% observed once, and the top ten hold about 2.5%. Study results and limitations: Among TCR beta chains, those listed as cytomegalovirus-associated numbered over 150.

Comments on this clone: Its target is unknown.

The sequence was collected from a woman aged 40-49 years in good health and CMV-seropositive. Source material: PBMCs.

In nucleotides, the CDR3 is TGTGCCAGCAACGTAGCGGGAGTAACACCCTCCTACAATGAGCAGTTCTTC. This sequence encodes CASNVAGVTPSYNEQFF. V is TRBV28 and J is TRBJ2-1; TRBD2 aligns across 9 bases. This CDR3 is 17 amino acids long. Germline V CDR1 and CDR2: MDHEN, SYDVKM. V lost 7 bases to trimming and J lost 0 bases; unmatched junction nucleotides: 10.